Sequencing of this T cell receptor (beta chain) was carried out in a study of shared clonotypes between healthy human individuals. The wider study: Every donor yielded three CD4 naive, three CD4 memory, two CD8 naive and one CD8 memory plate.

The CDR3 spans 13 residues. V was shortened by 2 bases and J by 2 bases, with 6 bases between the two germline ends. Germline V gives CDR1 MNHNS, CDR2 SASEGT. Points from the study as a whole: Sequencing depth was expected to affect clonotype sharing among donors.

In the authors' workflow: Filtering of immunoSEQ junctional sequences could not match full-length read filtering. Measured with immunoSEQ multiplex PCR; TCRdb has only the in-frame clones, and not every one. V and J calls and clone size are given by that table; D and trimming were obtained from the DNA. The sample lists about 2.1 million clones, just over 90% seen once, with around 1.7% in the top ten. In regard to this clone: Its antigen is as yet unknown. Other DNA sequences in the same sample also yield this CDR3.

Naive CD8 isolation took CD45RO-negative cells positively selected for CCR7 and excluded terminally differentiated effector memory CD45RA+ cells. This chain uses TRBV6-1 with TRBJ1-1; no definite D call. This TCR derives from a man between 18 and 35 years old in good health. Some clones in this sample may be carry-over from other donors' samples. The specimen was naive CD8+ T cells from PBMCs. CDR3 in amino acids: CASSELVNTEAFF. The CDR3 DNA reads TGTGCCAGCAGTGAATTAGTAAACACTGAAGCTTTCTTT.